This is a list of T cell receptor beta chains from one sample in a study of blood T cell repertoires in COVID-19. Repertoires were generated with immunoSEQ multiplex PCR, while TCRdb's copy carries only in-frame clones and drops some. The table includes 150,000 or so clones, roughly 80% detected once. The specimen was PBMCs or T cells enriched from blood (not recorded which). Receptor source: a man aged 50-59 years who had recovered from COVID-19. Each CDR3 is given with its conserved first and last residue. The order of the fields is CDR3 DNA, CDR3 protein, D gene, clone size, J gene, V gene. D genes are given only for firm matches. Size tells how often a clone was seen (once, few, many) or the class of an expanded clone, and some rows leave it out.

TGTGCCAGCAGCTTAGATGGGACAGGGAGGAATGAAAAACTGTTTTTT,CASSLDGTGRNEKLFF,TRBD1,NA,TRBJ1-4,TRBV11-2
TGTGCCAGCAGCCGGGACAGGGGACCCACCGGGGAGCTGTTTTTT,CASSRDRGPTGELFF,TRBD1,NA,TRBJ2-2,TRBV2
TGTGCCAGTAATCAGGGGTTCGGTACTGAAGCTTTCTTT,CASNQGFGTEAFF,NA,NA,TRBJ1-1,TRBV19
TGTGCCAGCATCGGGGTGAACTTACCAGATACGCAGTATTTT,CASIGVNLPDTQYF,NA,NA,TRBJ2-3,TRBV2
TGTGCCAGCAGCTTAGCAGAACGGGGGGGGTCACCCTGGCAGCCCCAGCATTTT,CASSLAERGGSPWQPQHF,NA,NA,TRBJ1-5,TRBV7-2
TGTGCCAGCAGCCGACAGGAGAACACTGAAGCTTTCTTT,CASSRQENTEAFF,NA,few,TRBJ1-1,TRBV5-8
TGTGCCAGCAGCTTAACCAGGGGGATCCGTTCACCCCTCCACTTT,CASSLTRGIRSPLHF,TRBD1,NA,TRBJ1-6,TRBV7-2
TGTGCCAGCAGTTACTCGAAAGGGGTCTCCTACGAGCAGTACTTC,CASSYSKGVSYEQYF,NA,NA,TRBJ2-7,TRBV6-2/TRBV6-3
TGCGCCAGCAGCCAGGGGGGACCGCGGGAATTCACAGATACGCAGTATTTT,CASSQGGPREFTDTQYF,NA,NA,TRBJ2-3,TRBV4-3
TGTGCCTGGAGTCGTGGTAGCGGGGACTACAATGAGCAGTTCTTC,CAWSRGSGDYNEQFF,TRBD2,few,TRBJ2-1,TRBV30
TGTGCCAGCAGAGGAACAGGGATTCAAGAGACCCAGTACTTC,CASRGTGIQETQYF,NA,NA,TRBJ2-5,TRBV6-5
TGTGCCAGTAGTATCACAGGGCAAGTCGGGGAGCTGTTTTTT,CASSITGQVGELFF,NA,NA,TRBJ2-2,TRBV19
TGTGCCAGCAGCTCGGACAGGGGGACAGATACGCAGTATTTT,CASSSDRGTDTQYF,TRBD1,NA,TRBJ2-3,TRBV5-8
TGTGCCAGCAGCCTACAGTACAATGAGCAGTTCTTC,CASSLQYNEQFF,NA,once,TRBJ2-1,TRBV7-8
TGTGCCAGCACCCTAGAGGTGACTGAAGCTTTCTTT,CASTLEVTEAFF,NA,few,TRBJ1-1,TRBV6-5
TGTGCCAGTAGTAAGGACAGAACTGGCTCACCCCTCCACTTT,CASSKDRTGSPLHF,NA,few,TRBJ1-6,TRBV19
TGCAGCGTTGAAGGGCGGACAGGGAGCTCCTACGAGCAGTACTTC,CSVEGRTGSSYEQYF,TRBD1,NA,TRBJ2-7,TRBV29-1
TGCGCCAGCAGCCAAGATAGAGCGAAGGTGACAGATACGCAGTATTTT,CASSQDRAKVTDTQYF,NA,NA,TRBJ2-3,TRBV4-1
TGTGCCAGCAGCCAAGATCCAGGGGTCTATGGCTACACCTTC,CASSQDPGVYGYTF,NA,NA,TRBJ1-2,TRBV3-1/TRBV3-2
TGCGCCAGCAGCACGGGACAAAACTATGGCTACACCTTC,CASSTGQNYGYTF,NA,NA,TRBJ1-2,TRBV5-1
TGCGCCAGCAGCCAAACTCGGACAGGGAATAATTCACCCCTCCACTTT,CASSQTRTGNNSPLHF,TRBD1,many,TRBJ1-6,TRBV4-3
TGTGCCAGCAGACCGGGACAGGGTGTTGAAAAACTGTTTTTT,CASRPGQGVEKLFF,TRBD1,NA,TRBJ1-4,TRBV28
TGTGCCAGCAGGGGACAGGTTAATCAGCCCCAGCATTTT,CASRGQVNQPQHF,TRBD1,few,TRBJ1-5,TRBV2
TGCGCCAGCAGCTTGGTGTCAGGGGGCGGCTACGAGCAGTACTTC,CASSLVSGGGYEQYF,TRBD1,NA,TRBJ2-7,TRBV5-1
TGCAGCGTTGCGGGGAGCACAGATACGCAGTATTTT,CSVAGSTDTQYF,NA,NA,TRBJ2-3,TRBV29-1
TGTGCCAGCAGCCCATCCACCGGGACAGGGGACGGCTACACCTTC,CASSPSTGTGDGYTF,TRBD1,NA,TRBJ1-2,TRBV14
TGTGCCAGCAGTTCTGGGGGGACAGATACGCAGTATTTT,CASSSGGTDTQYF,NA,NA,TRBJ2-3,TRBV27
TGCGCCAGCAGCTTGCAGAGAGGAAACACTGAAGCTTTCTTT,CASSLQRGNTEAFF,NA,NA,TRBJ1-1,TRBV5-1
TGTGCCAGCAGCCCCTACCCGAGCGGGGGCTACAATGGTCAGTTCTTC,CASSPYPSGGYNGQFF,TRBD2,NA,TRBJ2-1,TRBV4-2
TGTGCCAGCACTCCTGGGACAGGCGAAACGGGCTACACCTTC,CASTPGTGETGYTF,TRBD1,few,TRBJ1-2,TRBV28
TGTGCCAGTAGTATAGGGCCGGGACAGACCTATGGCTACACCTTC,CASSIGPGQTYGYTF,TRBD1,NA,TRBJ1-2,TRBV19
TGTGCCAGCAGTTACTCTTCAGGGGCCACTGAAGCTTTCTTT,CASSYSSGATEAFF,NA,NA,TRBJ1-1,TRBV6-5
TGTGCCAGCACGAAATGGGGGGATAGCAATCAGCCCCAGCATTTT,CASTKWGDSNQPQHF,NA,NA,TRBJ1-5,TRBV7-2
TGTGCCAGCAGCGTAGCTCAGGGGGCTCTCTCTGGAAACACCATATATTTT,CASSVAQGALSGNTIYF,TRBD1,once,TRBJ1-3,TRBV9
TGCGCCAGCAGCTGGAACGGACTAGCGGCTCAATACGAGCAGTACTTC,CASSWNGLAAQYEQYF,TRBD2,few,TRBJ2-7,TRBV5-1
TGCGCCAGCAGCTCGACGGGAGCACCGACAGGGAGGTCCTACGAGCAGTACTTC,CASSSTGAPTGRSYEQYF,NA,NA,TRBJ2-7,TRBV5-1
TGTGCCAGCAGCTTAGGAGGTCCGGCCAACTACGAGCAGTACTTC,CASSLGGPANYEQYF,NA,once,TRBJ2-7,TRBV7-8
TGTGCTAGTGGTCCGGGACAGGGGTATGAAAAACTGTTTTTT,CASGPGQGYEKLFF,TRBD1,NA,TRBJ1-4,TRBV12-5
TGTGCCAGCTCAGTTCAGGGGCGAGAGACCCAGTACTTC,CASSVQGRETQYF,NA,NA,TRBJ2-5,TRBV18
TGTGCCAGCAGTGAATATAAGCTAACAGGGGATTCACCCCTCCACTTT,CASSEYKLTGDSPLHF,TRBD1,NA,TRBJ1-6,TRBV25-1
TGTGCCAGTAGTATGACCGCGGGACAGCGGACTCATGGCTACACCTTC,CASSMTAGQRTHGYTF,TRBD1,NA,TRBJ1-2,TRBV19
TGTGCCAGCAGTGAACAGGGGGCTGGGGGTGGCTACACCTTC,CASSEQGAGGGYTF,TRBD1,NA,TRBJ1-2,TRBV27
TGTGCCAGCAGTCTCCAGTCGAACACTGAAGCTTTCTTT,CASSLQSNTEAFF,NA,NA,TRBJ1-1,TRBV6-2/TRBV6-3
TGCGCCAGCGCCAGGACAGATAGCGGGAAAAAACTGTTTTTT,CASARTDSGKKLFF,NA,NA,TRBJ1-4,TRBV5-1
TGCAGTGCTAGTAGCGGGGGGGACGAGACCCAGTACTTC,CSASSGGDETQYF,TRBD2,NA,TRBJ2-5,TRBV20-1
TGCAGCGTTGATTTAACTAGCGGGGGCCCTAAGTACTTC,CSVDLTSGGPKYF,TRBD2,NA,TRBJ2-7,TRBV29-1
TGTGCCAGCAGTTTGGGCCTACTAGGGCAGTACTTC,CASSLGLLGQYF,NA,NA,TRBJ2-7,TRBV28
TGCGCCAGCAGCTTAGGGACAGCGATTAATGAAAAACTGTTTTTT,CASSLGTAINEKLFF,TRBD1,NA,TRBJ1-4,TRBV5-1
TGTGCCTGGAGCGCCGGGGGCACTGAAGCTTTCTTT,CAWSAGGTEAFF,NA,NA,TRBJ1-1,TRBV30
TGCAGTGCTAGTCCGTTCGGACAGGGGAACACTGAAGCTTTCTTT,CSASPFGQGNTEAFF,TRBD1,few,TRBJ1-1,TRBV20-1
TGTGCCAGCAGCTTAGACGGGACAATTGGCTACACCTTC,CASSLDGTIGYTF,NA,NA,TRBJ1-2,TRBV7-6
TGTGCCAGCAGCGTAGGCTCCCTAGGGGATAATGAGCAGTTCTTC,CASSVGSLGDNEQFF,NA,NA,TRBJ2-1,TRBV9
TGTGCCAGCAGGGAAAGCGGGGGCACAGATACGCAGTATTTT,CASRESGGTDTQYF,TRBD2,NA,TRBJ2-3,TRBV7-3
TGTGCCAGCAGTTTAGGGGCGACAGGCACCTACGAGCAGTACTTC,CASSLGATGTYEQYF,NA,few,TRBJ2-7,TRBV6-5